This T cell receptor beta chain was identified during a study of cytomegalovirus exposure and HLA in healthy donors. PCR used 60 Vbeta primers and 13 Jbeta primers. TCRdb keeps only in-frame clones here, not all; method: immunoSEQ multiplex PCR. The sample lists about 110,000 clones, roughly 80% seen once, with 6.5% to 8.5% in the top ten. Sequencing was performed on PBMCs. This receptor was taken from a man in his thirties or forties in good health and CMV-seropositive.

The CDR3 region is CASSYDSSLHSYNEQFF. In nucleotides, the CDR3 is TGTGCCAGCAGCTACGACAGCAGCCTCCACTCCTACAATGAGCAGTTCTTC. J is TRBJ2-1 and V is TRBV5-6; a weak D match, TRBD1 (5 bases). The V gene lost 3 bases and the J gene lost 0 bases, with 16 bases spanning the gap. This CDR3 is 17 amino acids long. Looked up from germline, CDR1 is SGHDT and CDR2 is YYEEEE.